These T cell receptor beta chains were read from a single sample in a study of cytotoxic CD8 clonotypes in ibrutinib-treated CLL. Using immunoSEQ multiplex PCR, the repertoire was profiled, and TCRdb retains in-frame clones only, with some absent. The data show about 160,000 clones, 81% seen once. The sequenced sample was PBMCs, obtained after 12 months of ibrutinib treatment. The source is a human donor with chronic lymphocytic leukemia. Both conserved end residues are part of each CDR3. The D gene is left open where the match is weak. Clone size is stated in some rows and not others, as once, few, many or a class when expanded.

V gene,D gene,clone size,J gene,CDR3 length,CDR3 protein,CDR3 DNA
TRBV7-2,-,-,TRBJ2-7,15,CASSFGSGRSYEQYF,TGTGCCAGCAGCTTTGGGTCAGGGAGGTCCTACGAGCAGTACTTC
TRBV7-2,-,once,TRBJ2-5,13,CASSQRLARVQYF,TGTGCCAGCAGCCAGAGGCTAGCTCGGGTCCAGTACTTC
TRBV4-2,TRBD2,-,TRBJ2-3,17,CASSLTVAGAAGDTQYF,TGTGCCAGCAGCCTCACAGTAGCGGGCGCCGCGGGAGATACGCAGTATTTT
TRBV5-5,-,-,TRBJ2-7,16,CASSLPPPGSSYEQYF,TGTGCCAGCAGCCTCCCTCCACCAGGAAGCTCCTACGAGCAGTACTTC
TRBV4-3,-,-,TRBJ2-1,16,CASSHLRQGTYNEQFF,TGCGCCAGCAGCCACCTGAGGCAGGGAACTTACAATGAGCAGTTCTTC
TRBV27,TRBD1,-,TRBJ1-2,16,CASSSTDRDRLYGYTF,TGTGCCAGCAGTTCCACCGACCGGGACAGGCTCTATGGCTACACCTTC
TRBV7-2,TRBD1,-,TRBJ1-2,16,CASSAAGTGANYGYTF,TGTGCCAGCAGCGCAGCCGGGACAGGAGCTAACTATGGCTACACCTTC
TRBV5-1,-,once,TRBJ2-4,15,CASSVDLGAGNIQYF,TGCGCCAGCAGCGTCGACCTAGGGGCGGGAAACATTCAGTACTTC
TRBV28,-,-,TRBJ2-5,16,CASSFYRLASEETQYF,TGTGCCAGCAGTTTTTACCGGTTGGCCAGCGAAGAGACCCAGTACTTC
TRBV2,-,-,TRBJ2-5,15,CASSTKSLTQETQYF,TGTGCCAGCAGCACCAAGAGTCTGACCCAAGAGACCCAGTACTTC
TRBV27,TRBD2,few,TRBJ2-3,18,CASSLIGSSGGIGDTQYF,TGTGCCAGCAGTTTAATCGGCTCGAGCGGGGGTATTGGAGATACGCAGTATTTT
TRBV10-3,TRBD1,once,TRBJ1-5,14,CAISPGQGNQPQHF,TGTGCCATCAGCCCGGGACAGGGCAATCAGCCCCAGCATTTT
TRBV7-2,-,-,TRBJ2-7,15,CASSLAKGQYYEQYF,TGTGCCAGCAGCTTAGCGAAAGGACAGTACTACGAGCAGTACTTC
TRBV27,-,few,TRBJ1-1,15,CASSFQPRGNTEAFF,TGTGCCAGCAGTTTCCAACCCAGGGGAAACACTGAAGCTTTCTTT
TRBV5-1,-,-,TRBJ2-7,15,CASSLVPGTTYEQYF,TGCGCCAGCAGCTTGGTGCCAGGGACAACCTACGAGCAGTACTTC
TRBV30,TRBD2,-,TRBJ2-3,12,CAWTSGGRTQYF,TGTGCCTGGACTAGCGGGGGACGAACGCAGTATTTT
TRBV28,-,-,TRBJ1-4,15,CASNQGVIRGEKLFF,TGTGCCAGCAACCAAGGGGTAATTAGAGGGGAAAAACTGTTTTTT
TRBV7-2,-,few,TRBJ1-4,18,CASSLVVPAPATNEKLFF,TGTGCCAGCAGCTTAGTTGTTCCGGCCCCAGCAACTAATGAAAAACTGTTTTTT
TRBV9,TRBD2,-,TRBJ2-2,18,CASSVVPLAGGLAGELFF,TGTGCCAGCAGCGTAGTACCATTGGCGGGAGGGTTGGCCGGGGAGCTGTTTTTT
TRBV9,-,-,TRBJ1-2,13,CASSVDSGLGLLF,TGTGCCAGCAGCGTAGACAGTGGGCTGGGTTTGCTTTTC
TRBV7-3,TRBD1,-,TRBJ2-4,17,CASSLNRGIVSKNIQYF,TGTGCCAGCAGCTTAAACAGGGGAATCGTGTCCAAAAACATTCAGTACTTC
TRBV27,TRBD2,once,TRBJ2-1,14,CASSFGSGRFEQFF,TGTGCCAGCAGTTTTGGTAGCGGGAGATTTGAGCAGTTCTTC
TRBV7-9,-,-,TRBJ2-2,13,CASSSAGIRELFF,TGTGCCAGCAGCTCAGCAGGGATCCGGGAGCTGTTTTTT
TRBV28,-,few,TRBJ1-2,12,CASSLPFRGYTF,TGTGCCAGCAGTTTACCTTTCAGGGGCTACACCTTC
TRBV18,-,-,TRBJ1-2,14,CASSPRVGHYGYTF,TGTGCCAGCTCACCACGGGTAGGCCACTATGGCTACACCTTC
TRBV4-3,TRBD1,-,TRBJ2-1,15,CASSQLGQGAGKQFF,TGCGCCAGCAGCCAATTGGGACAGGGGGCGGGCAAGCAGTTCTTC
TRBV6-4,TRBD2,-,TRBJ2-3,14,CASSSGRVTDTQYF,TGTGCCAGCAGCAGCGGGAGGGTCACAGATACGCAGTATTTT
TRBV15,TRBD2,once,TRBJ2-5,16,CATSRDLTGGQETQYF,TGTGCCACCAGCAGAGATCTAACGGGAGGGCAAGAGACCCAGTACTTC
TRBV19,-,-,TRBJ1-3,17,CASRWAPPHGFPGTIYF,TGTGCCAGTAGATGGGCCCCTCCGCATGGGTTCCCAGGGACCATATATTTT
TRBV5-8,-,-,TRBJ2-3,13,CASSLQGPDTQYF,TGTGCCAGCAGCTTGCAGGGGCCAGATACGCAGTATTTT
TRBV7-2,TRBD2,-,TRBJ2-1,15,CASSISGGGYNEQFF,TGTGCCAGCAGTATTAGCGGGGGAGGGTACAATGAGCAGTTCTTC